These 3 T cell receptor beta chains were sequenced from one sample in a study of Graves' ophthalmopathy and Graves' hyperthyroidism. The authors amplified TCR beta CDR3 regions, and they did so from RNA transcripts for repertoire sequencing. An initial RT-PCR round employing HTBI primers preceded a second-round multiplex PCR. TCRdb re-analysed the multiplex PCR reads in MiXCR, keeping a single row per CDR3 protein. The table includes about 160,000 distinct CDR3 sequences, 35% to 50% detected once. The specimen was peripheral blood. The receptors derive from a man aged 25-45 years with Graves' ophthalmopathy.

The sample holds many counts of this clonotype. The CDR3 reads CSARETGPEQYF. CDR3 nucleotides: TGCAGTGCTAGGGAAACAGGGCCCGAGCAGTACTTC. The rearrangement uses TRBV20-1 and TRBJ2-7; D might be TRBD1 (6 bases). The germline V and J ends were trimmed by 3 bases and 6 bases, with 12 bases remaining between them. This CDR3 comprises 12 residues. Germline CDR1 DFQATT, CDR2 SNEGSKA (reference sequence).

CDR3 in DNA: TGCAGCGTTGAGGACCAGGGGTTCTATGGCTACACCTTC. Translating gives CSVEDQGFYGYTF. The V gene is TRBV29-1, the J gene TRBJ1-2; D perhaps matches TRBD1 (6 bases). Between the trimmed V and J ends, which lost 3 bases and 4 bases, there was a span of 12 bases. This CDR3 has 13 amino acids. Germline CDR1 SQVTM, CDR2 ANQGSEA. The full variable domain, its missing parts supplied by reference TRBV29-1 and TRBJ1-2, is SAVISQKPSRDICQRGTSLTIQCQVDSQVTMMFWYRQQPGQSLTLIATANQGSEATYESGFVIDKFPISRPNLTFSTLTVSNMSPEDSSIYLCSVEDQGFYGYTFGSGTRLTVV.

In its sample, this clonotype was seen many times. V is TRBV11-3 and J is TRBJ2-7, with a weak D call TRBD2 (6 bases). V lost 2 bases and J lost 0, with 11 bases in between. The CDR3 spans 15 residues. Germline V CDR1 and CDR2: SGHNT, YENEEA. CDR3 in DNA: TGTGCCAGCAGCTTAAGGGGACTCAGCTCCTACGAGCAGTACTTC. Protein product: CASSLRGLSSYEQYF.